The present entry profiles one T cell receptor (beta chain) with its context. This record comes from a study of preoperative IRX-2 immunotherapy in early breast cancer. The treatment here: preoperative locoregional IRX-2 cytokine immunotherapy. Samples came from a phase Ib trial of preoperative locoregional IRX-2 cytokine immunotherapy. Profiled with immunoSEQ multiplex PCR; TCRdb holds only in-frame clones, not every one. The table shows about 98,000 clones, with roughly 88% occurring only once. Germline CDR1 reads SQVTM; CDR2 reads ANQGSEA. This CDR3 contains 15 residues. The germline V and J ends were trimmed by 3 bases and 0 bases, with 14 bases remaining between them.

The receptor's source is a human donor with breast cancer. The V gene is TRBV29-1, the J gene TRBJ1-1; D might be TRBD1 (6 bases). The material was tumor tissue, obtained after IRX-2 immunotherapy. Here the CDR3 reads CSVDRWGHMNTEAFF. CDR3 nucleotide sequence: TGCAGCGTTGATAGGTGGGGGCACATGAACACTGAAGCTTTCTTT.